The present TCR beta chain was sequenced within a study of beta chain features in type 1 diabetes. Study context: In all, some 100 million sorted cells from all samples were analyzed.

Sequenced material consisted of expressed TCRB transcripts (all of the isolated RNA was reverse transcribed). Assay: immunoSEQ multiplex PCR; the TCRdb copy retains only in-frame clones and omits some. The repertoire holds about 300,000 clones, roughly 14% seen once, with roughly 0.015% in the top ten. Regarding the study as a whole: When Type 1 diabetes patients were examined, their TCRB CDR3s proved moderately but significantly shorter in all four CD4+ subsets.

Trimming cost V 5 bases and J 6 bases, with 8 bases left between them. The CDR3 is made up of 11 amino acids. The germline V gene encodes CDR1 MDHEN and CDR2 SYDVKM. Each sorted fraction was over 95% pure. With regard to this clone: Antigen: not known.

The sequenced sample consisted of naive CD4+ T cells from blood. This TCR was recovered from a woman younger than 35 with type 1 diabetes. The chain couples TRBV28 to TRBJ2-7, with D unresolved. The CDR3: CASSLHSEQYF. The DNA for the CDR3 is TGTGCCAGCAGTCTCCATAGCGAGCAGTACTTC.